This T cell receptor beta chain was profiled in a study of OX40 agonist ivuxolimab in advanced cancers. Study-level information: Mean age 60 years, range about 23 to 79; 82.7% male.

Profiling relied on immunoSEQ multiplex PCR, and the TCRdb table lists in-frame clones only, not all of them. The sample yields some 86,000 clones, 90% seen once. This CDR3 has 14 amino acids. Findings and caveats of the study: CD4+ T cells averaged fewer expanded clones than CD8+ T cells. Expansion of clones was among the lowest in partial responders at 0.1-3.0 mg/kg.

About this clone itself: Its target is not known.

This chain joins TRBV21-1 and TRBJ2-3; TRBD1, the D gene given by the table, was not confirmed from the DNA. TRBV21-1 is assigned pseudogene status. Here the sequenced sample was CD4+ or CD8+ T cells sorted from blood, taken in a trial of the OX40 agonist ivuxolimab. This receptor was taken from an adult with an advanced solid tumor such as melanoma, head and neck, liver or kidney cancer. CDR3 sequence reads: CASSKGCRGNTQYF. CDR3 DNA: TGTGCCAGCAGCAAAGGATGTAGGGGGAATACGCAGTATTTT.